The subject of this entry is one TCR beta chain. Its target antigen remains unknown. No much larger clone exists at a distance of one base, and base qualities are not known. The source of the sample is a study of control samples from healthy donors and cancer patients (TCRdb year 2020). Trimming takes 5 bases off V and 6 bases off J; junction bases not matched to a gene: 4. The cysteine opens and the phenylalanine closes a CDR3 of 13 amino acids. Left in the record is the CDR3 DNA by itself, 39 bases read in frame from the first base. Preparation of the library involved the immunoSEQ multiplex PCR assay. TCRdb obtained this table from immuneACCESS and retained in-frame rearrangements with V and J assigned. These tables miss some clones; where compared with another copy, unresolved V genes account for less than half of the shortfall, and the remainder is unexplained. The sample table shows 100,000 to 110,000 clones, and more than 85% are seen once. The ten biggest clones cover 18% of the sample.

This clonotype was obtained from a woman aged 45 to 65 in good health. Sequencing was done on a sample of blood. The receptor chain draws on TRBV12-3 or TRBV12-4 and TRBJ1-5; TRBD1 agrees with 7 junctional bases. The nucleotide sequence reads TGTGCCAGCAGTGTCAGGGGGTTTCAGCCCCAGCATTTT. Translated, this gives CASSVRGFQPQHF.